The T cell receptor beta chain under discussion was sequenced for a study of prognosis after radiotherapy for stage I lung cancer. A word on this clonotype: A much more abundant neighbour one base away suggests this may be a read error.

From genomic DNA, TCR beta CDR3 was amplified by two-round multiplex PCR. Individual primers that were specific to each TRBV and TRBJ gene served in first-round PCR. TCRdb passed the multiplex PCR reads through MiXCR, listing each CDR3 protein once. The sample comprises approximately 25,000 distinct CDR3 sequences, about 41% of which are singletons, and around 33% rests with the top ten. V gave up 4 bases and J gave up 5 bases; unmatched junction bases: 13. The CDR3 runs 16 residues. Germline CDR1 reads MDHEN; CDR2 reads SYDVKM. J is TRBJ2-5 and V is TRBV28, with 7 positions matching TRBD2. The clonotype originates from a donor aged 50 or older with non-small cell lung cancer. The material sequenced was PBMCs, taken before or after stereotactic body radiation therapy (not recorded which). The CDR3 DNA reads as TGTGCCAGCAGTTCCCCGCTAGCGGTGGGTCATGAGACCCAGTACTTC. Protein sequence: CASSSPLAVGHETQYF.